The rows below give T cell receptor beta chains drawn from one sample of a study of tumor and adjacent non-tumor tissue in lung cancer. TCRdb called the multiplex PCR reads again in MiXCR, with one record for every CDR3 protein. The table lists about 140,000 distinct CDR3 sequences, around 60% of them singletons. What was sequenced was lung tumor tissue. The origin of the receptors is a man in his fifties or sixties with small cell lung cancer. CDR3s include the opening cysteine and the closing phenylalanine or tryptophan. D genes are given only for firm matches. Rows may omit the clone size; those that give it use once, few, many or a size class.

.	TRBD2	TRBV11-2	TRBJ2-3	CASNLVLAGGTQYF	TGTGCCAGCAACTTAGTTCTAGCGGGAGGTACGCAGTATTTT
.	.	TRBV20-1	TRBJ1-1	CSAPRWDWGEAFF	TGCAGTGCTCCCCGCTGGGACTGGGGTGAAGCTTTCTTT
.	.	TRBV11-2	TRBJ2-5	CASCVIGTQECF	TGTGCCAGCTGCGTAATCGGGACCCAAGAATGCTTC
.	.	TRBV11-2	TRBJ2-5	CASSLVADLLIKEETQYF	TGTGCCAGCAGCTTAGTAGCGGACCTCCTTATCAAAGAAGAGACCCAGTACTTC
.	.	TRBV6-6	TRBJ2-2	CASSLPTTGGLFF	TGTGCCAGCAGCTTACCTACCACCGGGGGGCTGTTTTTT
.	.	TRBV6-1	TRBJ1-4	CASGTDSEEKLLF	TGTGCCAGCGGGACGGACAGTGAGGAAAAACTGCTTTTT
few	.	TRBV9	TRBJ2-1	CASSAGFHEQFF	TGTGCCAGCAGCGCAGGGTTTCACGAGCAGTTCTTC
.	TRBD2	TRBV7-9	TRBJ2-1	CANSFSGRRIHGQFF	TGTGCCAACAGCTTTAGCGGGAGGAGAATCCATGGGCAGTTCTTC
.	.	TRBV11-3	TRBJ2-5	CAGSLGLGETQYF	TGTGCCGGCAGCTTAGGTCTAGGGGAGACCCAGTACTTC
many	.	TRBV6-6	TRBJ1-6	CASSYSTGGTNNSPLHF	TGTGCCAGCAGTTACTCGACGGGAGGGACAAATAATTCACCCCTCCACTTT
.	TRBD2	TRBV20-1	TRBJ2-1	CSAHTQTSGAYNEQFF	TGCAGTGCTCACACTCAGACTAGCGGAGCCTACAATGAGCAGTTCTTC
.	.	TRBV11-2	TRBJ2-5	CASSLGKQETQYF	TGTGCCAGCAGCCTAGGAAAACAAGAGACCCAGTACTTC
.	.	TRBV6-1	TRBJ2-1	CASSEFFGLEYNEQFF	TGTGCCAGCAGTGAATTCTTCGGACTGGAATACAATGAGCAGTTCTTC
.	TRBD2	TRBV20-1	TRBJ2-5	CSAFGLARQTQYF	TGCAGTGCCTTCGGACTAGCAAGGCAGACCCAGTACTTC
many	.	TRBV20-1	TRBJ1-2	CSADNGYTF	TGCAGTGCTGATAATGGCTACACCTTC
.	TRBD2	TRBV29-1	TRBJ2-5	CSVETSAHETQYF	TGCAGCGTGGAGACTAGCGCGCATGAGACCCAGTACTTC
many	.	TRBV20-1	TRBJ1-6	CSARFGRVFNSPLHF	TGCAGTGCTAGATTCGGCAGGGTTTTTAATTCACCCCTCCACTTT
.	.	TRBV18	TRBJ2-1	CASSPPLQGNEQFF	TGTGCCAGCTCACCACCGCTTCAGGGCAATGAGCAGTTCTTC
.	.	TRBV7-9	TRBJ2-3	CASSLGDPPRTDTQYF	TGTGCCAGCAGCTTAGGAGACCCACCTCGCACAGATACGCAGTATTTT
once	TRBD1	TRBV6-5	TRBJ2-1	CTSRQQGSYNEQFF	TGTACCAGCCGTCAACAGGGGTCCTACAATGAGCAGTTCTTC
many	TRBD2	TRBV12-3/TRBV12-4	TRBJ2-3	CASRRSGTSTDTQYF	TGTGCCAGCAGACGTAGCGGGACGAGCACAGATACGCAGTATTTT
.	.	TRBV12-3/TRBV12-4	TRBJ2-2	CASNSWGPGELFF	TGTGCCAGCAACTCATGGGGGCCCGGGGAGCTGTTTTTT
.	TRBD1	TRBV20-1	TRBJ1-1	CSARGQVGYTEAFF	TGCAGCGCTCGGGGACAGGTGGGCTACACTGAAGCTTTCTTT
.	.	TRBV29-1	TRBJ2-1	CGVSSTLHYEQFF	TGCGGCGTCTCTAGCACCCTCCACTATGAGCAGTTCTTC
.	.	TRBV5-1	TRBJ2-4	CASSHAGDSKNIQYF	TGCGCCAGCAGCCATGCAGGAGACTCCAAAAACATTCAGTACTTC
.	.	TRBV6-1	TRBJ1-5	CASSEVKNRPQHF	TGTGCCAGCAGTGAAGTTAAAAATCGGCCCCAGCATTTT
few	TRBD1	TRBV5-6	TRBJ2-5	CASSLGQGVETQYF	TGTGCCAGCAGCTTGGGACAGGGGGTAGAGACCCAGTACTTC
.	.	TRBV20-1	TRBJ1-5	CSANSEADQPQHF	TGCAGTGCTAACAGCGAGGCGGATCAGCCCCAGCATTTT
many	.	TRBV6-1	TRBJ1-2	CASILGGGTGGYTF	TGTGCCAGCATTCTCGGGGGGGGCACTGGAGGCTACACCTTC
.	TRBD2	TRBV7-9	TRBJ2-5	CASSFALYAGGPRETQYF	TGTGCCAGCAGCTTCGCGCTTTACGCGGGAGGGCCACGGGAGACCCAGTACTTC
many	TRBD2	TRBV20-1	TRBJ2-1	CSASSSSGNEQFF	TGCAGTGCTAGTTCGTCTAGCGGCAATGAGCAGTTCTTC
.	TRBD1	TRBV29-1	TRBJ2-3	CSAGTGTTDTQYF	TGCAGCGCCGGGACAGGGACAACAGATACGCAGTATTTT
.	.	TRBV4-1	TRBJ2-1	CASSPDPGHLDEQFF	TGCGCCAGCAGCCCTGACCCAGGCCACCTCGATGAGCAGTTCTTC